The rows below give T cell receptor beta chains drawn from one sample of a study of blood T cell repertoires in COVID-19. Profiled with immunoSEQ multiplex PCR; TCRdb holds only in-frame clones, not every one. Of around 280,000 clones listed, around 92% are singletons. Material for sequencing was peripheral blood. The receptors were sampled from a woman aged 25 to 45 with COVID-19, enrolled during active disease. Both conserved end residues are part of each CDR3. The order of the fields is CDR3 length, clone size, J gene, D gene, V gene, CDR3 DNA, CDR3 protein. The D gene is left open where the match is weak. Clone size appears in some rows only: once, few, many, or a class for an expanded clone.

14 | - | TRBJ2-7 | TRBD2 | TRBV6-5 | TGTGCCAGCAGGCAGGGCGGGAGGACCTACGAGCAGTACTTC | CASRQGGRTYEQYF
15 | - | TRBJ2-7 | - | TRBV7-9 | TGTGCCAGCAGCTTAGCGCAGGTCCCCTCCTACGAGCAGTACTTC | CASSLAQVPSYEQYF
15 | - | TRBJ2-3 | TRBD1 | TRBV4-1 | TGCGCCAGCAGCCAAATGCAGGGGGCGATAGATACGCAGTATTTT | CASSQMQGAIDTQYF
18 | - | TRBJ2-3 | TRBD1 | TRBV11-2 | TGTGCCAGCAGCTTAGGGTATGGAGATGGGACAGGGGGCCCTACGCAGTATTTT | CASSLGYGDGTGGPTQYF
14 | - | TRBJ1-2 | - | TRBV7-9 | TGTGCCAGCAGCCCTCGTGGATCGGCCGGGGGCTACACCTTC | CASSPRGSAGGYTF
16 | once | TRBJ2-1 | TRBD2 | TRBV4-1 | TGCGCCAGCAGCCAGCTAGCGGGGGCCGTTTCGGTTGAGCAGTTCTTC | CASSQLAGAVSVEQFF
14 | - | TRBJ2-7 | TRBD2 | TRBV5-6 | TGTGCCAGCACCAGAGGCACTAGCGCCTACGAGCAGTACTTC | CASTRGTSAYEQYF
13 | - | TRBJ2-3 | - | TRBV6-5 | TGTGCCTGCGGGGTTCCCCCGCGGGATACGCAGTATTTT | CACGVPPRDTQYF
14 | - | TRBJ1-1 | - | TRBV6-5 | TGTGCCAGCAGTTGGGCGGGGGCTGGAACTGAAGCTTTCTTT | CASSWAGAGTEAFF
15 | - | TRBJ1-1 | - | TRBV14 | TGTGCCAGCAGCCAAGGCCTAATACCAAATACGGAAGCTTTCTTT | CASSQGLIPNTEAFF
13 | - | TRBJ2-5 | - | TRBV5-4 | TGTGCCAGCAGCTTCCCCCCCGAAGAGACCCAGTACTTC | CASSFPPEETQYF